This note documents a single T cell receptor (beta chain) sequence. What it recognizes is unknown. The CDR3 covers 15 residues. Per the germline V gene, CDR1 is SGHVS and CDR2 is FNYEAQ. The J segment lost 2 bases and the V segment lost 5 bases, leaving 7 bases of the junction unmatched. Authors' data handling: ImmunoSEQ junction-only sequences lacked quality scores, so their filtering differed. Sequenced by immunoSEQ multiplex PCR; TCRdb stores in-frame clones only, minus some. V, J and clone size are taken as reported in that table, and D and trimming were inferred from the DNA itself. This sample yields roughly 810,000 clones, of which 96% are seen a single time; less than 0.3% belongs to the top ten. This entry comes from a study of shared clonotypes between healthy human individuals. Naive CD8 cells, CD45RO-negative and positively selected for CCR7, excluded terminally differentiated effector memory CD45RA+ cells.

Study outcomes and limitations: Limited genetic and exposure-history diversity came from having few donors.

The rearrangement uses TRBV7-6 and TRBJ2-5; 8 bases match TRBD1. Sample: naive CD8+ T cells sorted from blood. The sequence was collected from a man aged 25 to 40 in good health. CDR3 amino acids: CASSPGQGRQETQYF. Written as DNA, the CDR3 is TGTGCCAGCAGCCCAGGACAGGGACGACAAGAGACCCAGTACTTC.